This TCR beta chain comes out of a study of beta chain features in type 1 diabetes. Findings of the study overall: Across patients, naive, central memory and Treg TCRB repertoires exhibited apparently greater similarity than was observed across healthy donors. Type 1 diabetes patients had TCRB CDR3s that were shorter (moderately but significantly so) in all four CD4+ subsets.

Trimming left V 6 bases short and J 6 bases short, with 6 bases between. There are 11 residues in the CDR3. Germline loops: CDR1 MGHRA, CDR2 YSYEKL. It was via CD45RO/CCR7/CD25/CD127/CD95/CD27 that CD4+ naive, central memory, regulatory and stem cell-like memory cells were sorted. This clone was detected once. Its antigen remains unknown. Reverse transcribing all isolated RNA meant expressed TCRB transcripts were sequenced. The method was immunoSEQ multiplex PCR; TCRdb's version includes in-frame clones alone and lacks a portion of them. Altogether around 140,000 clones are present, 10% to 15% being singletons, with the ten largest covering 1.3%.

The TCR was taken from a man aged 18 to 29 with type 1 diabetes. The genes are TRBV4-1 and TRBJ2-1; D is ambiguous. Sequenced material: central memory CD4+ T cells from blood. The CDR3 region is CASRQSNEQFF. As DNA, the CDR3 is TGCGCCAGCAGACAGAGCAATGAGCAGTTCTTC.